These T cell receptor beta chains were read from a single sample in a study of T cell repertoires in cytomegalovirus infection. These receptors' targets are unknown. A single record per CDR3 protein comes from TCRdb applying MiXCR to the reads. The repertoire holds 680,000 or so distinct CDR3 sequences, with about 33% as singletons. The material sequenced was cultured PBMCs, taken from culture after CMV antigen stimulation. These receptors came from a human donor in good health (CMV status not recorded). Some clones in this sample may be carry-over from other donors' samples. CDR3s include the opening cysteine and the closing phenylalanine or tryptophan. The D gene is left open where the match is weak. Clone size is not always given. Where it is, it says once, few, many or a class for expanded clones.

v_call	clone_size	j_call	d_call	cdr3_nt	cdr3_aa
TRBV20-1	-	TRBJ2-3	-	TGCAGTGCTAGAGGGGGGCCGGCAGATACGCAGTATTTT	CSARGGPADTQYF
TRBV7-2	few	TRBJ2-7	-	TGTGCCAGCAACGACCAGGGACTCTCCTACGAGCAGTACTTC	CASNDQGLSYEQYF
TRBV4-3	-	TRBJ2-3	-	TGCGCCAGCAGCCCCGCGCTTGGAAGCACAGATACGCAGTATTTT	CASSPALGSTDTQYF
TRBV20-1	-	TRBJ2-2	TRBD2	TGCAGTGCTGCCCCTAGCGGGGGGAGATCAACCGGGGAGCTGTTTTTT	CSAAPSGGRSTGELFF
TRBV12-3/TRBV12-4	few	TRBJ1-5	-	TGTGCCAGCAGCCGAACTGCTGGACTGGTGGGTTATCAGCCCCAGCATTTT	CASSRTAGLVGYQPQHF
TRBV7-2	many	TRBJ1-3	-	TGTGCCAGCAGCTTAGGTCGGGGAAACACCATATATTTT	CASSLGRGNTIYF
TRBV7-2	few	TRBJ2-5	TRBD2	TGTGCCAGCAGAATCGGGGGGGCGGGGGAGACCCAGTACTTC	CASRIGGAGETQYF
TRBV4-1	few	TRBJ2-1	-	TGCGCCAGCAGCCAAGCTCCCCCGGGCCCGCAGTTCTTC	CASSQAPPGPQFF
TRBV7-2	many	TRBJ1-3	-	TGTGCCAGCAGCTTCGATGGGGCGGCTGGAAACACCATATATTTT	CASSFDGAAGNTIYF
TRBV11-2	-	TRBJ2-1	-	TGTGCCAGCACCCTCTCGAGACTCCTATACAATGAGCAGTTCTTC	CASTLSRLLYNEQFF
TRBV7-3	-	TRBJ2-1	TRBD2	TGTGCCAGCAGCCCCCAACCGGGACTAGCGGTCGAGCAGTTCTTC	CASSPQPGLAVEQFF
TRBV2	-	TRBJ2-3	TRBD2	TGTGCCAGCAGTGAAACTAGCGCAGATACGCAGTATTTT	CASSETSADTQYF